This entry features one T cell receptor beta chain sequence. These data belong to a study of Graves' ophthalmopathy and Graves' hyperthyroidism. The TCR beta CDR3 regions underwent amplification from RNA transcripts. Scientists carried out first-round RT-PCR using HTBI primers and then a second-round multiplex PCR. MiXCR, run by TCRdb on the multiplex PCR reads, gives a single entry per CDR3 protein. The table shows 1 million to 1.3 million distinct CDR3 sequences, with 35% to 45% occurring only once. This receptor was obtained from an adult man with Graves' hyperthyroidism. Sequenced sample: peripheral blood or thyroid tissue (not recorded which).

The CDR3 sequence is CASSQVRYREQTQYF. Here the CDR3 DNA reads TGCGCCAGCAGCCAAGTGCGTTACAGGGAACAGACCCAGTACTTC. The chain recombines TRBV4-3 with TRBJ2-5, with TRBD1 as a possible D gene (6 bases). The CDR3 spans 15 residues. V was trimmed by 1 base and J by 6 bases, leaving 15 bases between them. Germline V gene lookup returns CDR1 LGHNA and CDR2 YSLEER.